The clone carrying this T cell receptor beta chain was observed a single time. The germline V gene has CDR1 SQVTM and CDR2 ANQGSEA. Trimming shortened V by 4 bases and J by 4 bases, and 13 bases separated the two germline ends. The CDR3 totals 13 residues. Primers included in the PCR were 60 Vbeta and 13 Jbeta primers. Data came from immunoSEQ multiplex PCR; TCRdb stores just in-frame clones and leaves some out. The sample shows 120,000 to 150,000 clones, about three fifths of them seen only once. This sample is part of a study of cytomegalovirus exposure and HLA in healthy donors. The source of this sequence is a male donor in good health and CMV-seronegative. The source material was PBMCs. This chain links TRBV29-1 with TRBJ1-2, with D maybe TRBD1 (5 bases). The CDR3 DNA reads as TGCAGCGTTGTAGGTGGGGCAACCTATGGCTACACCTTC. Residues: CSVVGGATYGYTF.